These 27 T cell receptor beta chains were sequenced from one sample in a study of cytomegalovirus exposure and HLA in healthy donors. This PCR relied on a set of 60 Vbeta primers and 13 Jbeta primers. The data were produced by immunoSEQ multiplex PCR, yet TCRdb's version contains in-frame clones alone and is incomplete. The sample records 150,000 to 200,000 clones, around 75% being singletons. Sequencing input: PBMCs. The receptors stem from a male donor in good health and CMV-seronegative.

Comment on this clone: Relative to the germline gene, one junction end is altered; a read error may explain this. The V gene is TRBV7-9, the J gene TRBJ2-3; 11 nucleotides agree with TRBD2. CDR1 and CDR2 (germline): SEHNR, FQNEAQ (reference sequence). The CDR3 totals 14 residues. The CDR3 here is CASSLAGGQDTQYF. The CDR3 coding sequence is TGTGCCAGCAGCCTAGCGGGAGGACAAGATACGCAGTATTTT.

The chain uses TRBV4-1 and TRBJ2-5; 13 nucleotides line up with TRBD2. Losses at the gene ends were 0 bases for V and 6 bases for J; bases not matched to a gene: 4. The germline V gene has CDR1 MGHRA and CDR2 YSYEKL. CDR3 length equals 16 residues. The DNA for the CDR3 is TGCGCCAGCAGCCAAGATCGACTAGCGGGAGGTAAGACCCAGTACTTC. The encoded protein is CASSQDRLAGGKTQYF.

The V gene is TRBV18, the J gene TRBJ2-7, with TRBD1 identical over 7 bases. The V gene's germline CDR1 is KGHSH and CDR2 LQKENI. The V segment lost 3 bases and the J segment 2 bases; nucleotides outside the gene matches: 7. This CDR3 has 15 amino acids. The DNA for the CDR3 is TGTGCCAGCTCACCGCGGACAGGTCCCCCCTACGAGCAGTACTTC. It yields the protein CASSPRTGPPYEQYF.

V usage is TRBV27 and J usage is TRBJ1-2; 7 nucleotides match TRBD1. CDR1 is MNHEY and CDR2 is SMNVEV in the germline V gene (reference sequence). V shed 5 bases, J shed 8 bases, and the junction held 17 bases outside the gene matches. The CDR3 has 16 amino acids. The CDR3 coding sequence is TGTGCCAGCAGTCCCAAGACAGGGCGGAATACACTCGGCTACACCTTC. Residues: CASSPKTGRNTLGYTF.

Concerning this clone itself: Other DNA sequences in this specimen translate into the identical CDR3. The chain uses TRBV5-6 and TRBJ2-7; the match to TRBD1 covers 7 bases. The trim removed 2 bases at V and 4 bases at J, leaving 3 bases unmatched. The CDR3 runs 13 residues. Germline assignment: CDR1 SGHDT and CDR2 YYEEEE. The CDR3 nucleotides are TGTGCCAGCAGCTTCGACAGGGCGTACGAGCAGTACTTC. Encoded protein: CASSFDRAYEQYF.

CDR3 region: CASSFDRSSLYF. The DNA for the CDR3 is TGTGCCAGCTCATTCGACAGGTCCTCCTTGTACTTC. The chain carries TRBV18 and TRBJ2-7, with D maybe TRBD1 (6 bases). V dropped 5 bases and J dropped 12 bases, with 17 bases sitting between them. CDR1 and CDR2 (germline): KGHSH, LQKENI. The CDR3 is 12 amino acids.

The CDR3 sequence: CASSLWFPRNNEQFF. The CDR3 bases are TGTGCCAGCAGCTTGTGGTTCCCTAGGAACAATGAGCAGTTCTTC. The chain has TRBV5-6 and TRBJ2-1, with D hard to call. The CDR3 is 15 residues long. V was cut by 1 base and J by 5 bases, with 13 bases left in between. The germline V gene has CDR1 SGHDT and CDR2 YYEEEE. Full variable domain (missing parts from reference TRBV5-6 and TRBJ2-1): DAGVTQSPTHLIKTRGQQVTLRCSPKSGHDTVSWYQQALGQGPQFIFQYYEEEERQRGNFPDRFSGHQFPNYSSELNVNALLLGDSALYLCASSLWFPRNNEQFFGPGTRLTVL.

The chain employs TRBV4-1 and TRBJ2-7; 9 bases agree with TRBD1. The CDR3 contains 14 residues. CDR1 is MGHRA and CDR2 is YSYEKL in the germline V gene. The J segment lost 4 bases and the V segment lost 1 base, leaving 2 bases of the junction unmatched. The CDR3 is CASSQGTGVYEQYF. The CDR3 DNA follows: TGCGCCAGCAGCCAAGGGACAGGGGTTTACGAGCAGTACTTC.

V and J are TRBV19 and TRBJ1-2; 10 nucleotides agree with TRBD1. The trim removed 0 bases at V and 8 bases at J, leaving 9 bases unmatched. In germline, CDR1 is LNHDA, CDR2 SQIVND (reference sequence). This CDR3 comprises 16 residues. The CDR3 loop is CASSIESRGTGDGYTF. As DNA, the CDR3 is TGTGCCAGTAGTATAGAATCAAGAGGGACAGGGGACGGCTACACCTTC.

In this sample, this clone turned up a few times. CDR3 DNA: TGCAGCGTTGAAATCCCACAGGGTAGAGGCGAGCAGTACTTC. The encoded protein is CSVEIPQGRGEQYF. V gene TRBV29-1 combines with J gene TRBJ2-7; possible D gene TRBD1, 6 bases. Germline CDR1 reads SQVTM; CDR2 reads ANQGSEA. The CDR3 is 14 amino acids. V lost 2 bases and J 6 bases, leaving 17 bases between the germline ends.

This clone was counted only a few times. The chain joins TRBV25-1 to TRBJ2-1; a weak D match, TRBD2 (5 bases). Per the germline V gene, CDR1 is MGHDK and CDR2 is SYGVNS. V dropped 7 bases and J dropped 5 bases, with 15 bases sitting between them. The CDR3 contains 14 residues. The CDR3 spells CASTRAGPDNEQFF. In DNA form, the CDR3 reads TGTGCCAGCACGAGGGCGGGCCCGGACAATGAGCAGTTCTTC.

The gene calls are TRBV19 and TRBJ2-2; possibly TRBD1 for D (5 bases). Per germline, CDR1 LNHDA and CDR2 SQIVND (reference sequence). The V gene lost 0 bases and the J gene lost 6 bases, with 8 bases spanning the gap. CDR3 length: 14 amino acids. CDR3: CASSIDQGAGELFF. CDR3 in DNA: TGTGCCAGTAGTATAGATCAAGGGGCCGGGGAGCTGTTTTTT.

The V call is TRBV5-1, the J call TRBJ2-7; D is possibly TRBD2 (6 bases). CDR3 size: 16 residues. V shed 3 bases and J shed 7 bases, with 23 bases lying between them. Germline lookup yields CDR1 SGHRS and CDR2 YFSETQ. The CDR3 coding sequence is TGCGCCAGCAGCTCCGCCCTCGGGACGGGAGTTAGAGAGCAGTACTTC. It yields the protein CASSSALGTGVREQYF.

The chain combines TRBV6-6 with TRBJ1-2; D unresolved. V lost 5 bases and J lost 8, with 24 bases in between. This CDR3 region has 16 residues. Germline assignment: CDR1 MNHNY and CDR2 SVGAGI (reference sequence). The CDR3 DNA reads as TGTGCCAGCAGTCAACTGCTCATCGGGTCCAGAGGAGGCTACACCTTC. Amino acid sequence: CASSQLLIGSRGGYTF.

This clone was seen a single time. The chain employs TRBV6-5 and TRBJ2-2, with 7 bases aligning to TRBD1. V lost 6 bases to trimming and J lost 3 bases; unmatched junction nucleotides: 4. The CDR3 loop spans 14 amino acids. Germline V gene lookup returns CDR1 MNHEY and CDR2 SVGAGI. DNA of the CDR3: TGTGCCAGCAGCACCGGGACAGACACCGGGGAGCTGTTTTTT. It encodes CASSTGTDTGELFF.

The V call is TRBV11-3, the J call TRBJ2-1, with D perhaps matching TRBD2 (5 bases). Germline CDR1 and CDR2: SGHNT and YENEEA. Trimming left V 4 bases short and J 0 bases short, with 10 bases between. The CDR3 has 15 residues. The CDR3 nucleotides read TGTGCCAGCAGCTCCGAGGGTTACTCCTACAATGAGCAGTTCTTC. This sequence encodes CASSSEGYSYNEQFF.

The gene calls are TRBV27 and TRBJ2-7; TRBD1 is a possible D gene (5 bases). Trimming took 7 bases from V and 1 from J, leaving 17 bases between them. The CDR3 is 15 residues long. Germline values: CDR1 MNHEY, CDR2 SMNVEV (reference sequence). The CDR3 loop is CASTLRGRMSYEQYF. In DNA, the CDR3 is TGTGCCAGCACTCTAAGGGGCAGGATGTCCTACGAGCAGTACTTC.

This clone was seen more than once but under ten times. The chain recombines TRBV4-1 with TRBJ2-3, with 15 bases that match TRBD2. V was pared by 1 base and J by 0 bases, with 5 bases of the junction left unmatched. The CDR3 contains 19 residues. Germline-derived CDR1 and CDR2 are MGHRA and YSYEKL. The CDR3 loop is CASSQGTSGRAYSTDTQYF. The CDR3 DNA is TGCGCCAGCAGCCAAGGGACTAGCGGGAGGGCATATAGCACAGATACGCAGTATTTT.

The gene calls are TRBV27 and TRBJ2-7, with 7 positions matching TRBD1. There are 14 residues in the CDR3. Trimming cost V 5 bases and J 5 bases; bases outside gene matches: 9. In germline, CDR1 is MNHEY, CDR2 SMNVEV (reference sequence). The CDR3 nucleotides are TGTGCCAGCAGTAGTCGCCGGGACAGTCACGAGCAGTACTTC. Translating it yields CASSSRRDSHEQYF.

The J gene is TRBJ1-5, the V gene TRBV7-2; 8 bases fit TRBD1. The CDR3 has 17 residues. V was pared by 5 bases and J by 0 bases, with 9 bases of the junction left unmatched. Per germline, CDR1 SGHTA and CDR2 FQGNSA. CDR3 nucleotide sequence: TGTGCCAGCAGCCTTACAGGGGGAACATATAGCAATCAGCCCCAGCATTTT. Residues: CASSLTGGTYSNQPQHF.

Written as DNA, the CDR3 is TGTGCTTCCCGACAGCAGAACACTGAAGCTTTCTTT. It is translated as CASRQQNTEAFF. V usage is TRBV7-9 and J usage is TRBJ1-1; weak D call: TRBD1 (5 bases). Germline CDR1 SEHNR, CDR2 FQNEAQ (reference sequence). This CDR3 has 12 residues.

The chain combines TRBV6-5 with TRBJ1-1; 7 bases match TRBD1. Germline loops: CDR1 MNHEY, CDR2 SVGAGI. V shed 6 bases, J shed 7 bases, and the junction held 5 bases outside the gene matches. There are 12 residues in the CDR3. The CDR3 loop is CASSLQGYEAFF. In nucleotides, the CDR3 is TGTGCCAGCAGCCTACAGGGGTATGAAGCTTTCTTT.

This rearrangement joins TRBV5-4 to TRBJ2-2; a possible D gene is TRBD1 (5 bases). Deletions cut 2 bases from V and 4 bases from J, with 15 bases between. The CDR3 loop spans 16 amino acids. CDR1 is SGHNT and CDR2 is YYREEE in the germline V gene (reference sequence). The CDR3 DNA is TGTGCCAGCAGCTTAATGGGCACAGGAACCACCGGGGAGCTGTTTTTT. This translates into CASSLMGTGTTGELFF.

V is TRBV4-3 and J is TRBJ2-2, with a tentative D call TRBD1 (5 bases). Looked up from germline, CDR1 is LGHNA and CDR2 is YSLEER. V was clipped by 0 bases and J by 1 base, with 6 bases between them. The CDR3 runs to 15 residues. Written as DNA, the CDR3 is TGCGCCAGCAGCCAAGATACAGGGAACACCGGGGAGCTGTTTTTT. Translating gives CASSQDTGNTGELFF.

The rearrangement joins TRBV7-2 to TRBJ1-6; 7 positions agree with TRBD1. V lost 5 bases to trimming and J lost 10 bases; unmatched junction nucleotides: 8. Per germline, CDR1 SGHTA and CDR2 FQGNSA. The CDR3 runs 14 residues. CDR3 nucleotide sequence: TGTGCCAGCAGCGAGGACAGGAGGCAATCACCCCTCCACTTT. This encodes CASSEDRRQSPLHF. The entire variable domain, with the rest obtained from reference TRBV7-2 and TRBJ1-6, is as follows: GAGVSQSPSNKVTEKGKDVELRCDPISGHTALYWYRQSLGQGLEFLIYFQGNSAPDKSGLPSDRFSAERTGGSVSTLTIQRTQQEDSAVYLCASSEDRRQSPLHFGNGTRLTVT.

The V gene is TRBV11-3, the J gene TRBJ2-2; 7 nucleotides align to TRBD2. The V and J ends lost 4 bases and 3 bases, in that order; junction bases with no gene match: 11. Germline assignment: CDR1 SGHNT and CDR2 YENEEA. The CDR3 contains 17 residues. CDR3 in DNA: TGTGCCAGCAGCTATGTAGTTCGGGGGGACTACACCGGGGAGCTGTTTTTT. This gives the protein CASSYVVRGDYTGELFF.

The CDR3 region is CASRTGTSNQPQHF. The CDR3 DNA reads as TGTGCCAGCAGGACCGGGACATCCAATCAGCCCCAGCATTTT. V is TRBV2 and J is TRBJ1-5; possibly TRBD1 for D (6 bases). The ends were cut back, 6 bases at V and 3 bases at J, with 12 bases in the middle. The CDR3 totals 14 residues. Germline V gene data show CDR1 as SNHLY and CDR2 as FYNNEI.